These 7 T cell receptor beta chains came from one sample sequenced in a study of quantifying T cell responses using KT2 cells. Background on the study: TCR alpha and beta constant-region primers primed reverse transcription of RNA.

A single-stranded UMI oligo with SP2 sequence was ligated to cDNA 3' ends. An equimolar mix of RC1.1 and RC1.2 primed the beta chain across TRBC1 and TRBC2. MiXCR, applied by TCRdb to the UMI-ligation and nested PCR reads, yields one record per CDR3 protein. The sample lists 50,000 to 70,000 distinct CDR3 sequences, around an eighth seen once, with approximately 10% in the top ten. Sequences were obtained from PBMCs spiked with cells of the T cell clone KT2. Receptors were obtained from a human donor.

The chain employs TRBV6-2 or TRBV6-3 and TRBJ2-3, with 9 bases fitting TRBD2. Per germline, CDR1 MNHEY and CDR2 SVGEGT. The CDR3 runs to 17 residues. After removal of 3 bases from V and 0 bases from J, the junction contained 7 bases not matched to a gene. The CDR3 here is CASSYSGSRESTDTQYF. Here the CDR3 DNA reads TGTGCCAGCAGTTATAGCGGGAGTCGGGAGAGCACAGATACGCAGTATTTT.

There are a few counts of this clonotype. This chain connects TRBV6-5 to TRBJ2-1; TRBD2 is a possible D gene (6 bases). The CDR3 spans 13 residues. Per the germline V gene, CDR1 is MNHEY and CDR2 is SVGAGI. V lost 5 bases and J lost 7, with 12 bases in between. The CDR3 bases are TGTGCCAGCAGTCCCTTTGGGAGGAATGAGCAGTTCTTC. This encodes CASSPFGRNEQFF.

This clonotype has ten or more counts. The genes are TRBV6-6 and TRBJ2-1, with D perhaps matching TRBD1 (6 bases). CDR3 size: 15 residues. V was trimmed by 5 bases and J by 0 bases, leaving 11 bases between them. Germline loops: CDR1 MNHNY, CDR2 SVGAGI (reference sequence). In DNA, the CDR3 is TGTGCCAGCAGTGCCGGACAGCTCTCCTACAATGAGCAGTTCTTC. Translation gives CASSAGQLSYNEQFF.

In this sample, this clonotype turned up a few times. The chain couples TRBV5-1 to TRBJ2-7; 8 bases match TRBD2. Germline V gives CDR1 SGHRS, CDR2 YFSETQ. The length of the CDR3 is 18 residues. V gave up 0 bases and J gave up 2 bases; unmatched junction bases: 13. This CDR3 reads CASSLGFGLAVLAYEQYF. Here the CDR3 DNA reads TGCGCCAGCAGCTTGGGTTTTGGACTAGCTGTATTAGCCTACGAGCAGTACTTC.

The rearrangement joins TRBV5-5 to TRBJ2-7, with D unresolved. CDR1 and CDR2 from the germline V gene are SGHKS and YYEKEE (reference sequence). There are 13 residues in the CDR3. V was trimmed by 0 bases and J by 2 bases, leaving 6 bases between them. Here the CDR3 reads CASSLEVTYEQYF. The CDR3 DNA is TGTGCCAGCAGCTTGGAGGTAACCTACGAGCAGTACTTC.

The chain links TRBV6-5 to TRBJ2-3; TRBD1 might be the D (6 bases). The germline V gene encodes CDR1 MNHEY and CDR2 SVGAGI. Trimming left V 5 bases short and J 3 bases short, with 12 bases between. The CDR3 contains 14 residues. The CDR3 loop is CASSNTGYTDTQYF. CDR3 coding DNA: TGTGCCAGCAGTAACACAGGGTATACAGATACGCAGTATTTT.

This clonotype was recorded at least ten times. This chain connects TRBV18 to TRBJ2-2, with D tentatively TRBD1 (6 bases). The CDR3 has 14 amino acids. With 6 bases removed from V and 1 base from J, the gap between germline ends came to 9 bases. The germline gives CDR1 KGHSH, CDR2 LQKENI. The CDR3, as DNA: TGTGCCAGCTCCCAGGGACAGAACACCGGGGAGCTGTTTTTT. Translating it yields CASSQGQNTGELFF.